This T cell receptor beta chain appears in the sequencing data of a study of cytomegalovirus exposure and HLA in healthy donors. This CDR3 is built from 14 residues. The PCR employed 60 Vbeta primers together with 13 Jbeta primers. The repertoire was sequenced with immunoSEQ multiplex PCR; TCRdb's copy has only in-frame clones and lacks some. The table lists some 190,000 clones, roughly 10% of them singletons. This clone was seen more than once but under ten times. The TCR comes from a woman under 40 in good health and CMV-seropositive. Sequenced input: PBMCs. The chain uses TRBV21-1 and TRBJ2-1; the D segment call TRBD1 is taken from the table without a DNA check. TRBV21-1 is given as a pseudogene. The CDR3 region is CASSRTSDSNEQFF. CDR3 nucleotide sequence: TGTGCCAGCAGCAGGACCTCGGACAGCAATGAGCAGTTCTTC.